The 22 T cell receptor beta chains in this list originate from one sample, sequenced in a study of CD8+CD57+ T cells in acquired aplastic anemia. Before being chosen for sequencing, patients had shown CD8+CD57+ cell expansion by flow cytometry. The study profiled TCR beta VDJ and CDR3 using genomic DNA as template. Via MiXCR, TCRdb re-called the reads, giving one row per CDR3 protein. The data hold approximately 220,000 distinct CDR3 sequences, with over 40% observed a single time. Sequencing was performed on sorted CD4+, CD8+, or CD8+CD57+ T cells (not recorded which) from PBMCs. Receptors originate from a human donor with aplastic anemia.

To note about this clonotype: This may be a read error: a much more frequent sequence differs by one nucleotide. V and J are TRBV7-8 and TRBJ1-3; TRBD1 agrees at 9 bases. CDR3 length: 17 amino acids. Germline V lookup: CDR1 SGHVS, CDR2 FQNEAQ. CDR3 sequence reads: CAGSLQGARDSGNTIYF. In DNA, the CDR3 is TGTGCCGGCAGCTTACAGGGGGCGCGGGATTCTGGAAACACCATATATTTT.

Here the CDR3 reads CASTGTASSYEQYF. The CDR3 DNA is TGTGCCAGTACCGGGACAGCGAGCTCCTACGAGCAGTACTTC. V and J are TRBV19 and TRBJ2-7, with TRBD1 matching over 7 bases. Per germline, CDR1 LNHDA and CDR2 SQIVND (reference sequence). The ends lost 7 bases at V and 0 bases at J; junction bases unmatched: 6. The CDR3 extends over 14 amino acids.

Worth noting for this clonotype: A much larger clone differs by one base, so this may be a read error. V is TRBV2 and J is TRBJ2-7; 7 bases fit TRBD1. Germline CDR1 reads SNHLY; CDR2 reads FYNNEI. Germline trimming cut 5 bases from V and 10 bases from J; bases unmatched to any gene: 8. The CDR3 covers 12 residues. The CDR3 region has the DNA TGTGCCAGCAGTATTCTAGGGGGCGGACAGTACTTC. Encoded protein: CASSILGGGQYF. Filled out from reference TRBV2 and TRBJ2-7, the complete variable domain reads EPEVTQTPSHQVTQMGQEVILRCVPISNHLYFYWYRQILGQKVEFLVSFYNNEISEKSEIFDDQFSVERPDGSNFTLKIRSTKLEDSAMYFCASSILGGGQYFGPGTRLTVT.

The table lists this clonotype with a count of one. No DNA is shown, since the ends of the CDR3 on it are uncertain; the CDR3 is the one TCRdb lists. The chain is built from TRBV25-1 and TRBJ2-1; TRBD1, the table's D call, was not compared with the DNA. Inclusive of both ends, the CDR3 amounts to 14 amino acids. CDR1 and CDR2 (germline): MGHDK, SYGVNS. This CDR3 reads CACSARRRDNEQFF.

This clonotype has a count of ten or more. The rearrangement links TRBV6-6 to TRBJ1-6; 9 bases fit TRBD1. V shed 5 bases, J shed 9 bases, and the junction held 14 bases outside the gene matches. Germline lookup yields CDR1 MNHNY and CDR2 SVGAGI (reference sequence). The CDR3 covers 17 residues. CDR3 in amino acids: CASSKTVSGQGRSPLHF. The CDR3 DNA reads TGTGCCAGCAGTAAAACTGTGTCGGGACAGGGTCGTTCACCCCTCCACTTT.

V usage is TRBV15 and J usage is TRBJ1-6; tentative D call: TRBD1 (5 bases). V was clipped by 1 base and J by 7 bases, with 11 bases between them. Germline values: CDR1 LNHNV, CDR2 YYDKDF (reference sequence). The CDR3 length is 15 residues. The CDR3 nucleotides are TGTGCCACCAGCAGAGGAGGGGCGGGGAATTCACCCCTCCACTTT. Protein sequence: CATSRGGAGNSPLHF.

The genes are TRBV15 and TRBJ1-5; tentatively, D is TRBD1 (6 bases). V was pared by 1 base and J by 7 bases, with 14 bases between. Per germline, CDR1 LNHNV and CDR2 YYDKDF (reference sequence). CDR3 length: 15 residues. The CDR3 DNA reads as TGTGCCACCAGCAGAGTTGGGGGGCGTTGGCAGCCCCAGCATTTT. Translation gives CATSRVGGRWQPQHF. The variable domain in full, with the rest retrieved from reference TRBV15 and TRBJ1-5, is DAMVIQNPRYQVTQFGKPVTLSCSQTLNHNVMYWYQQKSSQAPKLLFHYYDKDFNNEADTPDNFQSRRPNTSFCFLDIRSPGLGDTAMYLCATSRVGGRWQPQHFGDGTRLSIL.

J is TRBJ1-6 and V is TRBV7-2; 9 nucleotides agree with TRBD1. The CDR3 runs 14 residues. Germline trimming cut 5 bases from V and 14 bases from J; bases unmatched to any gene: 10. CDR1 is SGHTA, CDR2 FQGNSA, per germline. The CDR3 nucleotides are TGTGCCAGCAGCCAAAGACAGGGGGGACGTTCCCTCCACTTT. Amino acids: CASSQRQGGRSLHF.

On this clonotype itself: Compared with germline, one end of the junction differs, possibly owing to a read error. The gene calls are TRBV20-1 and TRBJ1-2; no clear D. Germline CDR1 is DFQATT and CDR2 is SNEGSKA (reference sequence). This CDR3 contains 14 residues. CDR3 residues: CSARGGQRTGGYAF. DNA for the CDR3: TGCAGTGCTAGAGGAGGGCAGCGAACGGGTGGCTACGCCTTC.

This clonotype was seen repeatedly, ten times or more. This rearrangement joins TRBV15 to TRBJ2-5; D gene unclear. The CDR3 has 14 amino acids. Deletions cut 3 bases from V and 1 base from J, with 9 bases between. Germline CDR1 is LNHNV and CDR2 is YYDKDF (reference sequence). The CDR3 spells CATSRGSSQETQYF. The CDR3 DNA follows: TGTGCCACCAGCAGGGGCTCCAGCCAAGAGACCCAGTACTTC. Based on the CDR3 plus reference TRBV15 and TRBJ2-5, the full variable domain is DAMVIQNPRYQVTQFGKPVTLSCSQTLNHNVMYWYQQKSSQAPKLLFHYYDKDFNNEADTPDNFQSRRPNTSFCFLDIRSPGLGDTAMYLCATSRGSSQETQYFGPGTRLLVL.

The V call is TRBV28, the J call TRBJ2-7, with 11 bases lining up with TRBD1. Germline-derived CDR1 and CDR2 are MDHEN and SYDVKM. J lost 6 bases, V lost 5 bases, and 9 bases had no gene match. This CDR3 is 15 amino acids long. The CDR3 loop is CASSRPGQGGVEQYF. Here the CDR3 DNA reads TGTGCCAGCAGTCGACCGGGACAGGGGGGCGTCGAGCAGTACTTC.

The chain employs TRBV24-1 and TRBJ2-1; tentatively, D is TRBD2 (5 bases). V was shortened by 5 bases and J by 3 bases, with 13 bases between the two germline ends. The CDR3 length is 15 residues. CDR1 and CDR2 from the germline V gene are KGHDR and SFDVKD. CDR3 coding DNA: TGTGCCACCAGTGCCGCATCCGGGGTCTACAATGAGCAGTTCTTC. Protein: CATSAASGVYNEQFF.

In its sample, this clonotype was seen many times. V is TRBV4-1 and J is TRBJ1-2; the match to TRBD1 covers 7 bases. CDR3 size: 14 residues. V was clipped by 4 bases and J by 7 bases; unmatched bases: 9. Germline V gene sequence: CDR1 MGHRA, CDR2 YSYEKL. CDR3 coding DNA: TGCGCCAGCAGCCTTCCACAGGGGTCGGGTGGCTACACCTTC. Translation: CASSLPQGSGGYTF.

This chain joins TRBV11-2 and TRBJ2-7; 9 positions match TRBD1. V gave up 4 bases and J gave up 0 bases; unmatched junction bases: 7. Germline assignment: CDR1 SGHAT and CDR2 FQNNGV. The length of the CDR3 is 16 residues. CDR3 loop: CASSYRRDRASYEQYF. CDR3 nucleotides: TGTGCCAGCAGCTACCGGCGGGACAGGGCCTCCTACGAGCAGTACTTC.

This clonotype was counted once. The junction and the germline gene differ at one end; a read error may be behind it. The V gene is TRBV5-1, the J gene TRBJ2-7; no reliable D call. CDR1 is SGHRS and CDR2 is YFSETQ in the germline V gene. This CDR3 is built from 18 residues. The CDR3 spells CASSSHAEPGFSSYERYF. CDR3 coding DNA: TGCGCCAGCAGTTCTCACGCCGAGCCGGGCTTTAGCTCCTACGAGCGGTACTTC.

This clonotype was observed many times. J is TRBJ2-7 and V is TRBV2; 9 nucleotides line up with TRBD1. Trimming at V came to 6 bases and at J to 5 bases, leaving 5 bases not matched to a gene. The CDR3 loop spans 13 amino acids. Germline V CDR1 and CDR2: SNHLY, FYNNEI. The CDR3 coding sequence is TGTGCCAGCAGAGGGGACAGGGAGAACGAGCAGTACTTC. Translating gives CASRGDRENEQYF.

Comments on this clonotype: A read error may explain this, as a much larger clone is one base away. The V and J genes are TRBV6-5 and TRBJ1-5; D might be TRBD1 (5 bases). The germline V and J ends were trimmed by 2 bases and 6 bases, with 11 bases remaining between them. The CDR3 has 14 residues. Germline V gene data show CDR1 as MNHEY and CDR2 as SVGAGI. The CDR3 is CASSYAGLSQPQHF. CDR3 in DNA: TGTGCCAGCAGTTACGCAGGGTTAAGTCAGCCCCAGCATTTT.

This clonotype is a singleton in its sample. This chain connects TRBV7-7 to TRBJ2-7, with 12 bases aligning to TRBD2. Trimming at V came to 2 bases and at J to 3 bases, leaving 8 bases not matched to a gene. The CDR3 runs 17 residues. From germline, CDR1 is SSHAT and CDR2 FNYEAQ (reference sequence). Here the CDR3 DNA reads TGTGCCAGCAGCTTAATCCTAGCGGGGGGGCGATACTACGAGCAGTACTTC. This translates into CASSLILAGGRYYEQYF.

The chain uses TRBV6-5 and TRBJ1-1; no firm D call. V lost 6 bases to trimming and J lost 0 bases, with 8 bases between them. There are 13 residues in the CDR3. CDR1 and CDR2 (germline): MNHEY, SVGAGI. Written as DNA, the CDR3 is TGTGCCAGCAGGCCCCCCATGAACACTGAAGCTTTCTTT. It translates to CASRPPMNTEAFF.

This clonotype was recorded at least ten times. This chain joins TRBV4-1 and TRBJ1-5, with D perhaps matching TRBD1 (5 bases). The CDR3 totals 17 residues. Per germline, CDR1 MGHRA and CDR2 YSYEKL. Trimming stripped 0 bases from V and 2 bases from J, with 14 bases between. CDR3 in amino acids: CASSQDWGDPGNQPQHF. The CDR3 DNA sequence: TGCGCCAGCAGCCAAGATTGGGGCGACCCCGGCAATCAGCCCCAGCATTTT.

This clonotype was seen many times. The chain has TRBV7-3 and TRBJ2-1; D might be TRBD1 or TRBD2, each matching 7 bases. V gave up 5 bases and J gave up 9 bases, with 20 bases separating them. Germline assignment: CDR1 SGHTA and CDR2 FQGTGA. This CDR3 has 15 amino acids. Here the CDR3 reads CASSPQGQPGGEQFF. CDR3 DNA: TGTGCCAGCAGCCCGCAGGGACAGCCGGGGGGTGAGCAGTTCTTC.

J is TRBJ1-1 and V is TRBV7-9, with TRBD1 matching 7 bases. V lost 4 bases and J lost 11; bases outside the gene matches: 4. The CDR3 sequence is 11 residues long. Per germline, CDR1 SEHNR and CDR2 FQNEAQ (reference sequence). The CDR3 loop is CASSSQGVAFF. The CDR3 DNA reads as TGTGCCAGCAGCTCCCAGGGGGTGGCTTTCTTT.